The 13 T cell receptor beta chains in this list originate from one sample, sequenced in a study of identical twins. TCRdb reanalysed the 5' RACE reads using MiXCR and keeps one entry per CDR3 protein. Here the sample spans approximately 590,000 distinct CDR3 sequences, around 9.6% being singletons. These same data were also listed under a study on yellow fever vaccine responses in identical twins.

The sequenced sample consisted of PBMCs. These receptors were obtained from a woman aged 18-29 years in good health.

This clonotype has ten or more counts. The V call is TRBV29-1, the J call TRBJ2-1, with D unclear. The CDR3 covers 11 residues. The germline gives CDR1 SQVTM, CDR2 ANQGSEA. The V end was cut by 7 bases, the J end by 2 bases, with 6 bases between. The CDR3, as DNA: TGCAGCGGTGACGCCTACAATGAGCAGTTCTTC. This encodes CSGDAYNEQFF.

This clonotype was found many times. This sequence joins TRBV6-1 and TRBJ2-2, with D unresolved. The CDR3 contains 16 residues. Germline CDR1 is MNHNS and CDR2 is SASEGT. V lost 8 bases and J 7 bases, leaving 23 bases between the germline ends. The DNA of the CDR3 is TGTGCCAGCGGTCTAGGTTTAGGAAAGAACGTCGGGGAGCTGTTTTTT. Protein sequence: CASGLGLGKNVGELFF.

Ten or more counts support this clonotype. The rearrangement joins TRBV10-3 to TRBJ1-5; 7 bases match TRBD1. The germline V gene encodes CDR1 ENHRY and CDR2 SYGVKD. There are 16 residues in the CDR3. V shed 2 bases and J 3 bases; nucleotides not matched to a gene: 7. Written as DNA, the CDR3 is TGTGCCATCAGTGAGGGTAGTGGACAGGACAATCAGCCCCAGCATTTT. Its protein is CAISEGSGQDNQPQHF.

This clonotype has just a few counts. CDR3 residues: CATSRGQVYEQYF. CDR3 nucleotides: TGTGCCACCAGCAGGGGACAGGTTTACGAGCAGTACTTC. This chain connects TRBV15 to TRBJ2-7, with 8 bases lining up with TRBD1. This CDR3 contains 13 residues. Unmatched junction bases numbered 2, after V lost 3 bases and J lost 4 bases. The germline V gene has CDR1 LNHNV and CDR2 YYDKDF (reference sequence).

The rearrangement uses TRBV18 and TRBJ2-7; 7 bases match TRBD1. The CDR3 is 14 residues long. Germline assignment: CDR1 KGHSH and CDR2 LQKENI. Unmatched junction bases numbered 5, after V lost 2 bases and J lost 4 bases. The CDR3 nucleotides are TGTGCCAGCTCACCAGGGACAGTCAATTACGAGCAGTACTTC. Translating it yields CASSPGTVNYEQYF.

This clonotype has only a few counts. The chain links TRBV4-3 to TRBJ1-2; tentative D call: TRBD1 (6 bases). V was trimmed by 0 bases and J by 6 bases, leaving 14 bases between them. The CDR3 extends over 15 amino acids. Germline CDR1 LGHNA, CDR2 YSLEER. Here the CDR3 DNA reads TGCGCCAGCAGCCAAGACAGGGGCTTAGGAAATGGCTACACCTTC. This gives the protein CASSQDRGLGNGYTF.

This chain links TRBV6-1 with TRBJ2-1; the match to TRBD2 covers 13 bases. The junction had 7 bases not matched to a gene; V was cut back by 5 bases and J by 3 bases. From germline, CDR1 is MNHNS and CDR2 SASEGT. The CDR3 has 17 amino acids. CDR3 amino acids: CASSRILAGGHYNEQFF. Here the CDR3 DNA reads TGTGCCAGCAGTAGGATACTAGCGGGAGGGCACTACAATGAGCAGTTCTTC.

CDR3 in amino acids: CASSEPTETGELFF. CDR3 nucleotides: TGTGCCAGCAGTGAACCTACCGAGACCGGGGAGCTGTTTTTT. V gene TRBV25-1 combines with J gene TRBJ2-2; D not certain. V lost 2 bases to trimming and J lost 5 bases, with 9 bases between them. The CDR3 contains 14 residues. Per germline, CDR1 MGHDK and CDR2 SYGVNS. Full variable domain (rest looked up from reference TRBV25-1 and TRBJ2-2): EADIYQTPRYLVIGTGKKITLECSQTMGHDKMYWYQQDPGMELHLIHYSYGVNSTEKGDLSSESTVSRIRTEHFPLTLESARPSHTSQYLCASSEPTETGELFFGEGSRLTVL.

In this sample, this clonotype turned up a few times. The chain joins TRBV5-1 to TRBJ2-3; TRBD2 aligns across 10 bases. Germline V CDR1 and CDR2: SGHRS, YFSETQ. The CDR3 consists of 16 residues. The ends lost 4 bases at V and 8 bases at J; junction bases unmatched: 13. The CDR3 sequence: CASSLNLAGGLGTQYF. In nucleotides, the CDR3 is TGCGCCAGCAGCCTAAATTTAGCGGGAGGCCTTGGTACGCAGTATTTT.

This clonotype was found once. The conserved final phenylalanine or tryptophan is absent from the CDR3, which likely points to a read error. The chain couples TRBV5-4 to TRBJ2-2; TRBD1 is a possible D gene (5 bases). The length of the CDR3 is 14 residues. From germline, CDR1 is SGHNT and CDR2 YYREEE (reference sequence). V gave up 3 bases and J gave up 8 bases, with 14 bases separating them. This CDR3 is CASSYRLHCGELFC. The DNA of the CDR3 is TGTGCCAGCAGCTACAGGCTGCACTGTGGGGAGCTGTTTTGT.

This clonotype was observed a handful of times. The genes are TRBV20-1 and TRBJ2-3; 11 bases match TRBD2. Germline CDR1 reads DFQATT; CDR2 reads SNEGSKA (reference sequence). The CDR3 loop spans 17 amino acids. The V gene end was trimmed by 0 bases and the J gene end by 0 bases; junction bases not matched to a gene: 5. The CDR3, as DNA: TGCAGTGCTAGAGATCGACTAGCGGGGACTAGCACAGATACGCAGTATTTT. Translation gives CSARDRLAGTSTDTQYF.

Many counts were recorded for this clonotype. This chain connects TRBV6-2 or TRBV6-3 to TRBJ2-1; a weak D match, TRBD1 (6 bases). CDR1 and CDR2 (germline): MNHEY, SVGEGT. The CDR3 has 13 amino acids. Trimming took off 6 bases at V and 9 bases at J, with 15 bases between the two ends. CDR3 residues: CASRFLDSPEQFF. The CDR3 DNA is TGTGCCAGCAGATTCTTGGACAGCCCTGAGCAGTTCTTC.

This clonotype was seen a few times. The genes are TRBV5-4 and TRBJ2-2; unclear D gene. Trimming took 4 bases from V and 3 from J, leaving 10 bases between them. Germline assignment: CDR1 SGHNT and CDR2 YYREEE (reference sequence). This CDR3 has 14 amino acids. CDR3 in amino acids: CASSPTIDTGELFF. The CDR3 coding sequence is TGTGCCAGCAGCCCGACGATTGACACCGGGGAGCTGTTTTTT.